These 28 T cell receptor beta chains originate from one sample sequenced in a study of blood T cell repertoires in COVID-19 (dated by TCRdb to 2018 to 2021). Libraries came from the immunoSEQ multiplex PCR assay. TCRdb's version of the immuneACCESS table is confined to in-frame rearrangements and falls short of the full clone set. An unresolved V gene accounts for under half of the shortfall where checked; the remainder is of unknown origin. In this sample the table shows about 190,000 clones, approximately 80% of which occur a single time. The ten largest clones represent around 11% of the sample. Material for sequencing was peripheral blood. The receptor set was obtained from a woman between 50 and 59 years old with acute or convalescent COVID-19.

The chain carries TRBV27 and TRBJ2-7; TRBD1 aligns across 9 bases. This CDR3 spans 14 amino acids. V shed 6 bases and J 4 bases; nucleotides not matched to a gene: 7. CDR1 MNHEY and CDR2 SMNVEV come from the germline V gene (reference sequence). In DNA, the CDR3 is TGTGCCAGCAGGTCAACAGGGGGCAAGTACGAGCAGTACTTC. Protein: CASRSTGGKYEQYF.

This rearrangement joins TRBV18 to TRBJ2-2; TRBD2 matches 7 bases. The V gene end was trimmed by 3 bases and the J gene end by 4 bases; junction bases not matched to a gene: 5. CDR3 size: 15 residues. In germline, CDR1 is KGHSH, CDR2 LQKENI. The DNA of the CDR3 is TGTGCCAGCTCACCCCCAGGGAGGGCCACCGGGGAGCTGTTTTTT. As protein: CASSPPGRATGELFF. Variable domain in full (rest from reference TRBV18 and TRBJ2-2): NAGVMQNPRHLVRRRGQEARLRCSPMKGHSHVYWYRQLPEEGLKFMVYLQKENIIDESGMPKERFSAEFPKEGPSILRIQQVVRGDSAAYFCASSPPGRATGELFFGEGSRLTVL.

J is TRBJ2-3 and V is TRBV7-2; D not resolved. Between the trimmed V and J ends, which lost 2 bases and 0 bases, there was a span of 9 bases. The CDR3 spans 15 residues. The germline V gene has CDR1 SGHTA and CDR2 FQGNSA. The CDR3 DNA sequence: TGTGCCAGCAGCTTACAAGCGTCGAGCACAGATACGCAGTATTTT. As protein: CASSLQASSTDTQYF.

CDR3 sequence reads: CASSVTGESKETQYF. The CDR3 DNA sequence: TGTGCCAGCAGCGTGACAGGGGAATCGAAAGAGACCCAGTACTTC. The chain joins TRBV9 to TRBJ2-5; 8 positions agree with TRBD1. This CDR3 is 15 amino acids long. With 2 bases clipped from V and 3 bases from J, the junction kept 6 bases outside the gene matches. The germline V gene encodes CDR1 SGDLS and CDR2 YYNGEE.

The chain couples TRBV6-5 to TRBJ1-5, with D possibly being TRBD1 (6 bases). Per the germline V gene, CDR1 is MNHEY and CDR2 is SVGAGI. Trimming removed 4 bases at V and 6 bases at J, with 19 bases between. This CDR3 has 16 amino acids. The CDR3 is CASSLSGVTPGQPQHF. In DNA, the CDR3 is TGTGCCAGCAGTTTGTCAGGGGTCACCCCGGGTCAGCCCCAGCATTTT.

The genes are TRBV10-3 and TRBJ2-1, with unresolved D. The CDR3 contains 12 residues. Germline CDR1 reads ENHRY; CDR2 reads SYGVKD. V was shortened by 5 bases and J by 4 bases, with 6 bases between the two germline ends. CDR3 protein: CAISPTYNEQFF. The CDR3 DNA reads TGTGCCATCAGTCCGACATACAATGAGCAGTTCTTC.

This clone was seen a few times. CDR3 DNA: TGTGCCAGCAGCTTAGCCGGTCGAGGGGGCAAGGCTGAAGCTTTCTTT. It specifies CASSLAGRGGKAEAFF. The chain couples TRBV11-2 to TRBJ1-1; TRBD1 matches at 7 bases. The CDR3 sequence is 16 residues long. Germline CDR1 and CDR2: SGHAT and FQNNGV. V dropped 1 base and J dropped 6; count of bases not matched to a gene: 11.

Only one count was recorded for this clone. CDR3 sequence (DNA): TGTGCCTGGACCTTAGGGGGATCCTACGAGCAGTACTTC. Translation gives CAWTLGGSYEQYF. This chain connects TRBV30 to TRBJ2-7, with D possibly being TRBD1 (6 bases). The germline V gene has CDR1 GTSNPN and CDR2 SVGIG (reference sequence). With 4 bases removed from V and 1 base from J, the gap between germline ends came to 11 bases. The length of the CDR3 is 13 residues.

The J gene is TRBJ2-2, the V gene TRBV7-2; TRBD1 is a possible D gene (5 bases). Trimming left V 6 bases short and J 1 base short, with 18 bases between. The CDR3 extends over 17 amino acids. Germline loops: CDR1 SGHTA, CDR2 FQGNSA. The CDR3: CASRGGSRAVNTGELFF. The CDR3, as DNA: TGTGCCAGCAGAGGTGGAAGCAGGGCAGTGAACACCGGGGAGCTGTTTTTT.

This chain joins TRBV9 and TRBJ2-2; 8 nucleotides align to TRBD2. The CDR3 length is 18 residues. The V gene end was trimmed by 0 bases and the J gene end by 4 bases; junction bases not matched to a gene: 11. The germline CDR1 and CDR2 sequences are SGDLS and YYNGEE. The CDR3 is CASSVASGAGGPTGELFF. CDR3 DNA sequence: TGTGCCAGCAGCGTAGCTTCGGGGGCGGGGGGCCCCACCGGGGAGCTGTTTTTT.

The rearrangement links TRBV11-2 to TRBJ1-6; maybe TRBD1 (5 bases). The CDR3 covers 14 residues. Germline loops: CDR1 SGHAT, CDR2 FQNNGV. Trimming pared 5 bases from V and 13 bases from J, leaving 18 bases between. The CDR3 sequence: CASSAGLQSVPLHF. The CDR3 region has the DNA TGTGCCAGCAGCGCGGGACTCCAAAGTGTCCCCCTCCACTTT.

The chain joins TRBV28 to TRBJ2-5, with 8 bases that match TRBD1. This CDR3 spans 15 amino acids. With 6 bases clipped from V and 5 bases from J, the junction kept 11 bases outside the gene matches. The germline V gene has CDR1 MDHEN and CDR2 SYDVKM. The CDR3 sequence: CASSRGQGRVETQYF. For the CDR3, the DNA is TGTGCCAGCAGCCGAGGACAGGGTCGGGTGGAGACCCAGTACTTC.

The rearrangement uses TRBV10-3 and TRBJ2-1, with no clear D. V shed 3 bases and J shed 10 bases, with 13 bases lying between them. The CDR3 runs to 13 residues. Per the germline V gene, CDR1 is ENHRY and CDR2 is SYGVKD. CDR3 DNA sequence: TGTGCCATCAGTGAATCGAGCCGCAACGAGCAGTTCTTC. Protein: CAISESSRNEQFF.

This clone appeared a single time. The V call is TRBV5-6, the J call TRBJ1-5; no firm D call. The CDR3 sequence is 13 residues long. Germline loops: CDR1 SGHDT, CDR2 YYEEEE. With 0 bases removed from V and 5 bases from J, the gap between germline ends came to 6 bases. For the CDR3, the DNA is TGTGCCAGCAGCTTGGCCCGGGATCAGCCCCAGCATTTT. This translates into CASSLARDQPQHF.

The V and J genes are TRBV18 and TRBJ2-4; perhaps TRBD2 as D (6 bases). Germline V gene lookup returns CDR1 KGHSH and CDR2 LQKENI. The CDR3 runs 15 residues. Trimming stripped 3 bases from V and 5 bases from J, with 14 bases between. The CDR3 loop is CASSPTGGMENIQYF. The CDR3 DNA follows: TGTGCCAGCTCACCCACCGGAGGGATGGAAAACATTCAGTACTTC.

The CDR3 region is CASSAALGPYLAKNIQYF. CDR3 bases: TGTGCCAGTAGTGCAGCCCTGGGGCCGTACTTAGCCAAAAACATTCAGTACTTC. V is TRBV19 and J is TRBJ2-4, with a tentative D call TRBD1 (5 bases). The CDR3 loop spans 18 amino acids. V was clipped by 5 bases and J by 0 bases, with 20 bases between them. Germline V gene lookup returns CDR1 LNHDA and CDR2 SQIVND (reference sequence).

This clone is a singleton in its sample. The chain links TRBV11-2 to TRBJ2-7; no clear D. Per germline, CDR1 SGHAT and CDR2 FQNNGV. The CDR3 spans 15 residues. Trimming took off 2 bases at V and 0 bases at J, with 11 bases between the two ends. For the CDR3, the DNA is TGTGCCAGCAGCTTATCTAGTCTGAGCTCCTACGAGCAGTACTTC. This gives the protein CASSLSSLSSYEQYF.

V and J are TRBV2 and TRBJ1-1; D not certain. V dropped 6 bases and J dropped 0 bases, with 8 bases sitting between them. In germline, CDR1 is SNHLY, CDR2 FYNNEI. This CDR3 comprises 13 residues. The CDR3 region has the DNA TGTGCCAGCAGAAGACACCTGAACACTGAAGCTTTCTTT. Its translation is CASRRHLNTEAFF.

The rearrangement links TRBV2 to TRBJ2-7; 7 bases are shared with TRBD2. The junction had 7 bases not matched to a gene; V was cut back by 4 bases and J by 1 base. In germline, CDR1 is SNHLY, CDR2 FYNNEI. The CDR3 totals 15 residues. This chain's CDR3 is CASSALLAHSYEQYF. The CDR3 DNA reads TGTGCCAGCAGTGCACTACTAGCGCATTCCTACGAGCAGTACTTC.

The chain carries TRBV7-2 and TRBJ2-7; no reliable D call. The CDR3 consists of 13 residues. Trimming took off 1 base at V and 4 bases at J, with 8 bases between the two ends. Germline values: CDR1 SGHTA, CDR2 FQGNSA. The CDR3 spells CASSLVASYEQYF. The CDR3 region has the DNA TGTGCCAGCAGCTTAGTCGCGAGTTACGAGCAGTACTTC.

This chain links TRBV9 with TRBJ2-7; 7 bases map to TRBD1. The germline V gene has CDR1 SGDLS and CDR2 YYNGEE. After removal of 4 bases from V and 6 bases from J, the junction contained 1 base not matched to a gene. The length of the CDR3 is 11 residues. This CDR3 reads CASSTGAEQYF. In nucleotides, the CDR3 is TGTGCCAGCAGCACAGGGGCCGAGCAGTACTTC.

The rearrangement joins TRBV27 to TRBJ2-7, with TRBD2 as a possible D gene (5 bases). Germline V gene sequence: CDR1 MNHEY, CDR2 SMNVEV (reference sequence). CDR3 size: 14 residues. V lost 5 bases, J lost 2 bases, and 13 bases lay in between. In nucleotides, the CDR3 is TGTGCCAGCAGTGCCAAAGCGGTTACCTACGAGCAGTACTTC. Its translation: CASSAKAVTYEQYF.

This chain uses TRBV6-5 with TRBJ2-3, with 9 nucleotides matching TRBD2. The CDR3 is 15 amino acids. CDR1 is MNHEY, CDR2 SVGAGI, per germline. V shed 7 bases, J shed 3 bases, and the junction held 8 bases outside the gene matches. The CDR3 DNA reads TGTGCCAGCAAGCCGGGACTAGCAATTACAGATACGCAGTATTTT. It is translated as CASKPGLAITDTQYF.

V is TRBV7-8 and J is TRBJ2-2; no reliable D call. V shed 2 bases and J shed 2 bases, with 12 bases lying between them. Germline CDR1 reads SGHVS; CDR2 reads FQNEAQ. The CDR3 runs 16 residues. The CDR3 spells CASSLLHRENTGELFF. The CDR3 DNA follows: TGTGCCAGCAGCTTATTGCACAGAGAAAACACCGGGGAGCTGTTTTTT.

The rearrangement uses TRBV5-1 and TRBJ2-7; tentatively, D is TRBD1 (6 bases). The CDR3 is made up of 14 amino acids. Looked up from germline, CDR1 is SGHRS and CDR2 is YFSETQ. Trimming took 4 bases from V and 2 from J, leaving 13 bases between them. CDR3 sequence reads: CASSATGQPYEQYF. CDR3 DNA sequence: TGCGCCAGCAGCGCTACGGGACAACCCTACGAGCAGTACTTC.

V and J are TRBV19 and TRBJ1-6; a possible D gene is TRBD1 (6 bases). Germline loops: CDR1 LNHDA, CDR2 SQIVND (reference sequence). V was trimmed by 5 bases and J by 8 bases, leaving 13 bases between them. The CDR3 runs to 14 residues. CDR3 loop: CASSVTGDYSPLHF. In DNA, the CDR3 is TGTGCCAGTAGTGTGACAGGCGACTATTCACCCCTCCACTTT.

The V gene is TRBV30, the J gene TRBJ1-1, with D possibly TRBD1 on 6 matching bases. This CDR3 has 13 residues. Trimming took off 5 bases at V and 4 bases at J, with 14 bases between the two ends. Germline CDR1 and CDR2: GTSNPN and SVGIG (reference sequence). The CDR3 coding sequence is TGTGCCTGGGGGGGGCCGTCATTCACTGAAGCTTTCTTT. Protein sequence: CAWGGPSFTEAFF.

A single count supports this clone. The J gene is TRBJ1-1, the V gene TRBV7-2; D is uncertain. The ends were cut back, 2 bases at V and 0 bases at J, with 7 bases in the middle. CDR1 and CDR2 (germline): SGHTA, FQGNSA. CDR3 length: 14 residues. The CDR3 spells CASSLLFMNTEAFF. DNA of the CDR3: TGTGCCAGCAGCTTATTATTTATGAACACTGAAGCTTTCTTT.